This is a list of T cell receptor beta chains from one sample in a study of cytomegalovirus exposure and HLA in healthy donors. The method was immunoSEQ multiplex PCR; TCRdb's version includes in-frame clones alone and lacks a portion of them. The table lists roughly 140,000 clones, approximately 80% of them singletons. Sequencing used PBMCs. The source is a man in his forties in good health and CMV-seropositive. Both conserved end residues are part of each CDR3. A D gene is named only where the DNA matches it firmly. A row's size may be missing; if present it is once, few, many or a size class.

v_gene	j_gene	d_gene	abundance	CDR3aa	CDR3nt
TRBV5-1	TRBJ2-1	-	-	CASSRNRDPYNEQFF	TGCGCCAGCAGCCGAAACAGGGACCCCTACAATGAGCAGTTCTTC
TRBV6-6	TRBJ2-7	TRBD1	-	CASSRGQGVHEQYF	TGTGCCAGCAGCCGGGGACAGGGTGTCCACGAGCAGTACTTC
TRBV4-3	TRBJ2-3	TRBD1	-	CASSHERTGGPDTQYF	TGCGCCAGCAGCCATGAACGGACAGGGGGTCCAGATACGCAGTATTTT
TRBV19	TRBJ1-3	-	once	CASSTRPYRDSGNTIYF	TGTGCCAGTAGTACCCGGCCCTACAGGGACTCTGGAAACACCATATATTTT
TRBV5-1	TRBJ2-1	-	-	CASSLASVSYNEQFF	TGCGCCAGCAGCTTAGCGTCGGTATCCTACAATGAGCAGTTCTTC
TRBV18	TRBJ2-5	-	-	CASSPPLETIQETQYF	TGTGCCAGCTCACCACCTTTGGAGACTATCCAAGAGACCCAGTACTTC
TRBV2	TRBJ1-5	TRBD1	-	CASTLDRGSNQPQHF	TGTGCCAGCACCTTAGACAGGGGTAGCAATCAGCCCCAGCATTTT
TRBV7-9	TRBJ1-4	TRBD1	-	CASSLDKDRGEKLFF	TGTGCCAGCAGTTTAGATAAGGACAGGGGCGAAAAACTGTTTTTT
TRBV27	TRBJ2-7	-	-	CASSLIAGGYEQYF	TGTGCCAGCAGTTTAATTGCGGGTGGATACGAGCAGTACTTC
TRBV6-5	TRBJ1-1	-	-	CASSSHGRGSTEAFF	TGTGCCAGCAGTTCTCACGGAAGAGGGAGCACTGAAGCTTTCTTT
TRBV12-5	TRBJ1-4	-	-	CASGERTADNEKLFF	TGTGCTAGTGGTGAAAGGACAGCAGATAATGAAAAACTGTTTTTT
TRBV2	TRBJ2-1	-	-	CASSGHGGGFF	TGTGCCAGCAGTGGGCACGGGGGAGGGTTCTTC
TRBV5-1	TRBJ1-4	-	-	CASSPVDMVLAEKLFF	TGCGCCAGCAGCCCCGTCGACATGGTGCTTGCTGAAAAACTGTTTTTT
TRBV29-1	TRBJ2-2	-	few	CSADLDSKNTGELFF	TGCAGCGCCGATCTGGACAGCAAGAACACCGGGGAGCTGTTTTTT
TRBV18	TRBJ2-3	TRBD2	-	CASTTSGGSSTDTQYF	TGTGCCAGCACGACTAGCGGGGGATCTAGCACAGATACGCAGTATTTT
TRBV7-9	TRBJ2-3	TRBD1	-	CASSLADRGPAGRTDTQYF	TGTGCCAGCAGCTTAGCAGACAGGGGGCCAGCGGGAAGGACAGATACGCAGTATTTT
TRBV18	TRBJ2-1	-	once	CASSPLEGSSYNEQFF	TGTGCCAGCTCACCCCTAGAAGGGAGCTCCTACAATGAGCAGTTCTTC
TRBV27	TRBJ2-3	TRBD2	-	CASSPGTSGGTDTQYF	TGTGCCAGCAGTCCCGGGACTAGCGGGGGCACAGATACGCAGTATTTT
TRBV5-1	TRBJ2-5	-	-	CASSLGQEQETQYF	TGCGCCAGCAGCTTGGGACAGGAGCAAGAGACCCAGTACTTC
TRBV6-6	TRBJ2-2	-	-	CASSSILRTGELFF	TGTGCCAGCAGTTCTATCCTCCGGACCGGGGAGCTGTTTTTT
TRBV7-2	TRBJ1-5	-	-	CASSLGLRGGNQPQHF	TGTGCCAGCAGCTTAGGTCTCAGGGGAGGCAATCAGCCCCAGCATTTT
TRBV7-3	TRBJ2-7	TRBD1	few	CASHRDSSYEQYF	TGTGCCAGCCACCGGGACAGCTCCTACGAGCAGTACTTC
TRBV27	TRBJ2-5	-	-	CASGGETQYF	TGTGCCAGCGGAGGAGAGACCCAGTACTTC
TRBV6-5	TRBJ1-1	TRBD1	-	CASSLRTGPAEAFF	TGTGCCAGCAGTCTCCGGACAGGCCCTGCTGAAGCTTTCTTT
TRBV5-6	TRBJ1-1	TRBD1	-	CASSLTPYRGAEAFF	TGTGCCAGCAGCTTGACCCCTTACAGGGGGGCTGAAGCTTTCTTT
TRBV19	TRBJ2-7	TRBD1	-	CASSKSGQRTGRSEQYF	TGTGCCAGTAGTAAATCTGGCCAGAGGACAGGGAGAAGCGAGCAGTACTTC
TRBV7-8	TRBJ2-1	TRBD1	few	CASSFSRGLSSYNEQFF	TGTGCCAGCAGCTTTTCCAGGGGGCTAAGCTCCTACAATGAGCAGTTCTTC
TRBV30	TRBJ1-6	TRBD1	-	CAWKTGGPSYNSPLHF	TGTGCCTGGAAGACAGGGGGTCCCTCCTATAATTCACCCCTCCACTTT
TRBV7-3	TRBJ2-1	-	-	CASSSPGSGLGEQFF	TGTGCCAGCAGCTCCCCCGGTAGCGGACTCGGTGAGCAGTTCTTC
TRBV19	TRBJ1-3	-	-	CASSIPRAGNTIYF	TGTGCCAGTAGTATTCCCAGGGCTGGAAACACCATATATTTT
TRBV6-1	TRBJ2-7	TRBD2	-	CASSRTSPLYEQYF	TGTGCCAGCAGTCGGACTAGCCCTCTCTACGAGCAGTACTTC
TRBV9	TRBJ2-2	TRBD2	-	CASSVGLAGGELFF	TGTGCCAGCAGCGTAGGTCTAGCGGGCGGGGAGCTGTTTTTT
TRBV9	TRBJ2-3	TRBD1	-	CASSVGDRTDTQYF	TGTGCCAGCAGCGTGGGGGACAGAACAGATACGCAGTATTTT
TRBV30	TRBJ2-6	TRBD1	few	CAWFRDRGRSGANVLTF	TGTGCCTGGTTCCGGGACAGGGGGCGTTCCGGGGCCAACGTCCTGACTTTC
TRBV10-3	TRBJ1-1	-	few	CAINKGGVGTEAFF	TGTGCCATCAATAAGGGAGGCGTGGGCACTGAAGCTTTCTTT
TRBV7-9	TRBJ1-2	TRBD1	-	CASSFPDRELKDGYTF	TGTGCCAGCAGCTTTCCGGACAGGGAACTTAAGGATGGCTACACCTTC